This T cell receptor (beta chain) was recorded in a study of cytotoxic CD8 clonotypes in ibrutinib-treated CLL. Looking at the study overall: Recorded responses included about 25 partial and 2 complete; following median roughly 74 months, roughly 15 stayed remitted and around twelve progressed.

Libraries were prepared by immunoSEQ multiplex PCR; TCRdb keeps only in-frame clonotypes and omits some of them. The sample lists approximately 300,000 clones, about 77% occurring once. On this clone: Its antigen is not identified.

The germline CDR1 and CDR2 sequences are MNHEY and SMNVEV (reference sequence). The CDR3 has 15 amino acids. Deletions cut 2 bases from V and 7 bases from J, with 15 bases between. General observations from the study: Clonality increased with ibrutinib response but returned toward baseline at progression.

This chain connects TRBV27 to TRBJ2-1, with D tentatively TRBD2 (6 bases). The receptor comes from a human donor with chronic lymphocytic leukemia. The source material was PBMCs, sampled before ibrutinib treatment. CDR3 region: CASSLEQEGANEQFF. The CDR3 region has the DNA TGTGCCAGCAGTTTAGAGCAGGAGGGCGCAAATGAGCAGTTCTTC.